The 8 T cell receptor beta chains given below trace back to one sample, sequenced in a study of lymphopenia after photon versus proton radiotherapy. Only in-frame clones appear in the TCRdb table, and some are missing; sequencing was by immunoSEQ multiplex PCR. The data show tens of thousands of clones, 80% to 95% seen once. This material consisted of peripheral blood, taken from a patient treated with photon-based radiotherapy. The receptors here all came from a woman aged 40 to 55 with cholangiocarcinoma.

The V and J genes are TRBV2 and TRBJ1-1, with D perhaps matching TRBD1 (6 bases). V was trimmed by 11 bases and J by 5 bases, leaving 15 bases between them. The CDR3 is made up of 12 amino acids. CDR1 and CDR2 (germline): SNHLY, FYNNEI. The CDR3 DNA reads TGTGCCGGCGGCACAGGGCAGACTGAAGCTTTCTTT. Residues: CAGGTGQTEAFF.

This chain links TRBV7-9 with TRBJ2-7, with 9 positions matching TRBD1. Per the germline V gene, CDR1 is SEHNR and CDR2 is FQNEAQ (reference sequence). With V trimmed by 1 base and J by 5 bases, 3 bases remained unmatched. CDR3 length: 14 residues. Here the CDR3 DNA reads TGTGCCAGCAGCTTAGAACAGGGGGCTCACGAGCAGTACTTC. Amino acids: CASSLEQGAHEQYF.

V usage is TRBV6-1 and J usage is TRBJ1-5, with a possible D match to TRBD1 (5 bases). Trimming shortened V by 4 bases and J by 7 bases, and 11 bases separated the two germline ends. This CDR3 contains 13 residues. CDR1 and CDR2 (germline): MNHNS, SASEGT. The CDR3 nucleotides are TGTGCCAGCAGTGGAGCCGGGGGGCAGCCCCAGCATTTT. Its protein is CASSGAGGQPQHF.

V usage is TRBV10-2 and J usage is TRBJ1-6, with 7 positions matching TRBD1. Germline V gene data show CDR1 as WSHSY and CDR2 as SAAADI. V lost 7 bases and J lost 6; bases outside the gene matches: 3. This CDR3 contains 13 residues. CDR3 DNA: TGCGCCAGCACCGCAGGGGGTAATTCACCCCTCCACTTT. Its protein is CASTAGGNSPLHF.

The chain carries TRBV12-5 and TRBJ1-1; 8 nucleotides align to TRBD1. Looked up from germline, CDR1 is LGHNT and CDR2 is FRNRAP. V lost 9 bases, J lost 11 bases, and 8 bases stayed unmatched. The CDR3 contains 11 residues. The CDR3 coding sequence is TGTGCTAGCGACGCGACAGGGGAGGCTTTCTTT. Protein: CASDATGEAFF.

The chain is built from TRBV2 and TRBJ2-1; D tentatively reads TRBD1 or TRBD2 (5 bases each). CDR1 and CDR2 (germline): SNHLY, FYNNEI. The CDR3 covers 13 residues. The V and J ends lost 6 bases and 6 bases respectively, with 12 bases between them. CDR3 amino acids: CASRWERGNEQFF. As DNA, the CDR3 is TGTGCCAGCAGGTGGGAGAGGGGCAATGAGCAGTTCTTC.

This chain links TRBV29-1 with TRBJ1-2, with D maybe TRBD1 (6 bases). The CDR3 sequence is 16 residues long. The V and J ends lost 4 bases and 4 bases respectively, with 22 bases between them. From germline, CDR1 is SQVTM and CDR2 ANQGSEA. CDR3 sequence: CSVVGGGGPALYGYTF. CDR3 sequence (DNA): TGCAGCGTTGTCGGGGGAGGGGGGCCCGCACTCTATGGCTACACCTTC.

The J gene is TRBJ1-1, the V gene TRBV10-1; no clear D. The CDR3 consists of 14 residues. The V and J ends lost 2 bases and 0 bases respectively, with 7 bases between them. CDR1 and CDR2 from the germline V gene are WNHNN and SYGVQD (reference sequence). The CDR3 sequence: CASSEARMNTEAFF. CDR3 bases: TGCGCCAGCAGTGAGGCCAGGATGAACACTGAAGCTTTCTTT.